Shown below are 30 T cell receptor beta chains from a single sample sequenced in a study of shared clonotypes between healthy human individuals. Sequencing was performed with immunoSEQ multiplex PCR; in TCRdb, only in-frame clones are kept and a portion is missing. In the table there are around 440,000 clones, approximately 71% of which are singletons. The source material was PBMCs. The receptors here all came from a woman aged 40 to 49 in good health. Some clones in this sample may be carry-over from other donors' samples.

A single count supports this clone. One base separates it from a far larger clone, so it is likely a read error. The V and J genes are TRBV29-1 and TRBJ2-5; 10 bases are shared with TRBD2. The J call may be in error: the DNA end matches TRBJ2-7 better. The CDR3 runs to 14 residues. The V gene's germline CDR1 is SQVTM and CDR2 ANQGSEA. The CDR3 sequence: CGVERASGSYEQYF. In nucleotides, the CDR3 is TGCGGCGTTGAAAGGGCTAGCGGGAGCTACGAGCAGTACTTC.

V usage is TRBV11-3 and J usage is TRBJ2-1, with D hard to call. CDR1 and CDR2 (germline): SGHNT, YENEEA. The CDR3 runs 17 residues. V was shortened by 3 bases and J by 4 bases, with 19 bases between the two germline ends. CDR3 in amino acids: CASSLYPFGPNYNEQFF. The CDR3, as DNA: TGTGCCAGCAGCTTGTACCCCTTCGGCCCGAATTACAATGAGCAGTTCTTC.

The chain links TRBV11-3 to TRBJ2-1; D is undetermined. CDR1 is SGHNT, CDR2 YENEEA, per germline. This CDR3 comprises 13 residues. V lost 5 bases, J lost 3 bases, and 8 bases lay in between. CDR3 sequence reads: CASSVTNYNEQFF. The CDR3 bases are TGTGCCAGCAGCGTGACGAACTACAATGAGCAGTTCTTC.

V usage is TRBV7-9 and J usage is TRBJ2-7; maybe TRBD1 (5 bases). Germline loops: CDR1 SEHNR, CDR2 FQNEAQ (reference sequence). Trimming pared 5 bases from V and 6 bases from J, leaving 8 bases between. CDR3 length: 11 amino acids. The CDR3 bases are TGTGCCAGCAGCCAGGGTACCGAGCAGTACTTC. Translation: CASSQGTEQYF.

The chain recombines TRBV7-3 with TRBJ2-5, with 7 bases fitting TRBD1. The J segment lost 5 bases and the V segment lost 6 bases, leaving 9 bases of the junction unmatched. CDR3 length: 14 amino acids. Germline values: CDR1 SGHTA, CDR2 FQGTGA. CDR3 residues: CASSRGQVGETQYF. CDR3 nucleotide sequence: TGTGCCAGCAGTAGAGGACAGGTTGGGGAGACCCAGTACTTC.

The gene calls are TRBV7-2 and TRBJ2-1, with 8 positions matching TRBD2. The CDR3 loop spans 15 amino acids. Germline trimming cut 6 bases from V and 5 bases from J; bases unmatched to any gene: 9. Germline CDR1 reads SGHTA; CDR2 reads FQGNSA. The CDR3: CASRPSGGRNNEQFF. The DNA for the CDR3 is TGTGCCAGCAGACCGTCGGGCGGGAGGAACAATGAGCAGTTCTTC.

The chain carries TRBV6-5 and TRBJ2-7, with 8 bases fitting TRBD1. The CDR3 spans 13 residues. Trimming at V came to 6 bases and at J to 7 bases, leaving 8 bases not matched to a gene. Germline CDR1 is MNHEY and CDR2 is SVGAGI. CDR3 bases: TGTGCCAGCAGAAACAGGGGGAAAGAAGAGCAGTACTTC. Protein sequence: CASRNRGKEEQYF.

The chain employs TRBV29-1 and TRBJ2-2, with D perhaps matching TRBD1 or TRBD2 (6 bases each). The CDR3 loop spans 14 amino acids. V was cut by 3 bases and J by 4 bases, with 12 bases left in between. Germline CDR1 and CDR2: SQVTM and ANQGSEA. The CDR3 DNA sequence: TGCAGCGTTGATAGGGGGGCAGGCACCGGGGAGCTGTTTTTT. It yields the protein CSVDRGAGTGELFF.

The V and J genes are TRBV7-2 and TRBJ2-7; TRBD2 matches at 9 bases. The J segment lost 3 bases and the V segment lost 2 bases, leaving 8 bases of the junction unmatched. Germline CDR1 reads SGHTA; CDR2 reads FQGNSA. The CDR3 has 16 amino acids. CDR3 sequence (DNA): TGTGCCAGCAGCTTAACTAGCGGGCCCCCTAACTACGAGCAGTACTTC. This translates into CASSLTSGPPNYEQYF.

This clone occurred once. CDR3: CSVATEANTEAFF. The CDR3 DNA reads TGCAGCGTGGCCACAGAAGCTAACACTGAAGCTTTCTTT. The chain recombines TRBV29-1 with TRBJ1-1; D unclear. The germline CDR1 and CDR2 sequences are SQVTM and ANQGSEA. V was cut by 6 bases and J by 2 bases, with 13 bases left in between. This CDR3 comprises 13 residues.

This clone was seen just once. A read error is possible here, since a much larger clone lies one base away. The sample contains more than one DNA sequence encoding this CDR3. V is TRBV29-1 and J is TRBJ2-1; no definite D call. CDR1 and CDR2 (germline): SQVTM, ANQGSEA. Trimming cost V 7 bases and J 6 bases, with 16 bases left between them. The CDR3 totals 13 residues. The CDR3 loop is CSALNVGGNEQFF. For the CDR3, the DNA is TGCAGCGCCTTGAATGTTGGCGGCAATGAGCAGTTCTTC.

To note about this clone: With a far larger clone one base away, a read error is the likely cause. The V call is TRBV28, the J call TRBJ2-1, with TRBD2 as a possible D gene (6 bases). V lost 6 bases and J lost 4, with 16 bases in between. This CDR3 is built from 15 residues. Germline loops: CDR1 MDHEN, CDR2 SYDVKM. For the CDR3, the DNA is TGTGCCAGCAGAGTACCGGGACGGGGGTACAATGAGCAGTTCTTC. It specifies CASRVPGRGYNEQFF.

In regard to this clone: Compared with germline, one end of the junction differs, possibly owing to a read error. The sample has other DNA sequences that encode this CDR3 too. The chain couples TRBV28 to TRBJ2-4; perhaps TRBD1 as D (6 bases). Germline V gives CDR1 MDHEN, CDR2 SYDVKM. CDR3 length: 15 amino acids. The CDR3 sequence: CASMVRGIAKNIQYF. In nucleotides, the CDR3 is TGCGCCAGCATGGTCAGGGGCATAGCCAAAAACATTCAATACTTC. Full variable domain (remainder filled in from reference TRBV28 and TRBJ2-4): DVKVTQSSRYLVKRTGEKVFLECVQDMDHENMFWYRQDPGLGLRLIYFSYDVKMKEKGDIPEGYSVSREKKERFSLILESASTNQTSMYLCASMVRGIAKNIQYFGAGTRLSVL.

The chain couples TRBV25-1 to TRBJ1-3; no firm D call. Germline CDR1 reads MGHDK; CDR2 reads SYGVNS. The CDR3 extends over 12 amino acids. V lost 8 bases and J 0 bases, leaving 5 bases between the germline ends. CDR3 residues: CASLSSGNTIYF. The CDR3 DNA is TGTGCCAGCCTGAGCTCTGGAAACACCATATATTTT.

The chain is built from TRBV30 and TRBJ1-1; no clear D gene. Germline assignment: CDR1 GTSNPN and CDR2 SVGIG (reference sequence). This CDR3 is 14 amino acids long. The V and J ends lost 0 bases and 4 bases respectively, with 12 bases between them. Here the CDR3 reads CAWSVTTLGTEAFF. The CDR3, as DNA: TGTGCCTGGAGTGTTACGACGTTGGGCACTGAAGCTTTCTTT.

CDR3 bases: TGTGCCAGCAGCTTGCGACTAGCGGGAGGGTCTGACGAGCAGTACTTC. Amino acid sequence: CASSLRLAGGSDEQYF. V is TRBV5-4 and J is TRBJ2-7, with 14 bases matching TRBD2. The length of the CDR3 is 16 residues. Per the germline V gene, CDR1 is SGHNT and CDR2 is YYREEE (reference sequence). V shed 1 base and J 5 bases; nucleotides not matched to a gene: 5.

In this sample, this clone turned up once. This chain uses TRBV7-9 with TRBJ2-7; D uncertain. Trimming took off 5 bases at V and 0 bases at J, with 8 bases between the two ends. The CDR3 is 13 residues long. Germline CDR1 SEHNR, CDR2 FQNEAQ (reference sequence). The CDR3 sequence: CASSHTSSYEQYF. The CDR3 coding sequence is TGTGCCAGCAGCCATACCAGCTCCTACGAGCAGTACTTC.

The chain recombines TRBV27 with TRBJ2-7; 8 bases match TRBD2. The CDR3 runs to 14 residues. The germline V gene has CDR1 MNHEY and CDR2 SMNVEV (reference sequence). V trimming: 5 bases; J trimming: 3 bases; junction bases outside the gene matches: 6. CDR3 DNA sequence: TGTGCCAGCAGTCAGAGCGGGAGAGTCTACGAGCAGTACTTC. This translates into CASSQSGRVYEQYF.

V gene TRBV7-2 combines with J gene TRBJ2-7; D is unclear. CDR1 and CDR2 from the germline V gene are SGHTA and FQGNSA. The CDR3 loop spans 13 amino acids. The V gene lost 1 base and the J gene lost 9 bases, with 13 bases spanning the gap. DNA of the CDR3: TGTGCCAGCAGCTTAGAGCGCTCAACGGGGCAGTACTTC. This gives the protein CASSLERSTGQYF.

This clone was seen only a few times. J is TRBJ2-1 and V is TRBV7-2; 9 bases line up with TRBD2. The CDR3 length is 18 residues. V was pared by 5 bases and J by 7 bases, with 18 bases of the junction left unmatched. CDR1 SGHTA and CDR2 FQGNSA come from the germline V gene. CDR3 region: CASSRPPGASGNRNEQFF. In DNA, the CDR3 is TGTGCCAGCAGCCGCCCTCCGGGGGCTAGCGGGAATAGAAATGAGCAGTTCTTC.

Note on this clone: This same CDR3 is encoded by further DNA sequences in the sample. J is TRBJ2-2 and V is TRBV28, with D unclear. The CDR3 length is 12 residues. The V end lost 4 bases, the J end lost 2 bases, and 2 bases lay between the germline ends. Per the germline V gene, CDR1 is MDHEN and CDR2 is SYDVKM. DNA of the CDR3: TGTGCCAGCAGTTCTAACACCGGGGAGCTGTTTTTT. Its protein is CASSSNTGELFF.

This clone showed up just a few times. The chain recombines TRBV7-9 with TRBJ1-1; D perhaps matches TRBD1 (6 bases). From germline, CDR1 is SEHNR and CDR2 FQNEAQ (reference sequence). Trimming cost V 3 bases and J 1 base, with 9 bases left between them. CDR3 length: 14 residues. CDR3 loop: CASSLDSSNTEAFF. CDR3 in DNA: TGTGCCAGCAGCTTGGACAGCTCGAACACTGAAGCTTTCTTT.

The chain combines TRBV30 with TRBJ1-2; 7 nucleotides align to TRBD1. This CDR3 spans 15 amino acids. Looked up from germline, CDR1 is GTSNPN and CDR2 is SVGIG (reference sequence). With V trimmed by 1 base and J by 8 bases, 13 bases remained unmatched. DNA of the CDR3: TGTGCCTGGAGTGCGACAGGGTTGGGGTTGGGGGGCTACACCTTC. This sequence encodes CAWSATGLGLGGYTF.

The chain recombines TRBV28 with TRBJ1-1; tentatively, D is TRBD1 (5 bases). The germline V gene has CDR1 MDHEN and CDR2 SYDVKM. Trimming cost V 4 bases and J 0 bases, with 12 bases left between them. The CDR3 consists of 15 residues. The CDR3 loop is CASSSTGAMNTEAFF. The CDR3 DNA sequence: TGTGCCAGCAGTTCAACCGGGGCAATGAACACTGAAGCTTTCTTT.

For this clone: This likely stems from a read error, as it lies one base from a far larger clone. In DNA form, the CDR3 reads TGCGCCAGCCTAGGGGATGAAAAACTGTTTTTT. Protein product: CASLGDEKLFF. V is TRBV4-3 and J is TRBJ1-4; tentatively, D is TRBD1 (5 bases). CDR3 size: 11 residues. The ends were cut back, 8 bases at V and 6 bases at J, with 7 bases in the middle. Looked up from germline, CDR1 is LGHNA and CDR2 is YSLEER.

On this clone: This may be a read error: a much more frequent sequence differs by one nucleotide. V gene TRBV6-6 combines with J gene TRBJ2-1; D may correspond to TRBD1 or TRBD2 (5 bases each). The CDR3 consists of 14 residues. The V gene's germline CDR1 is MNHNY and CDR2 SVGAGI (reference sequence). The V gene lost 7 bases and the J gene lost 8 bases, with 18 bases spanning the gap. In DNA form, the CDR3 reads TGTGCCAGCACCTTAATAAGGGGACCGGATGAGCAGTTCTTC. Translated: CASTLIRGPDEQFF.

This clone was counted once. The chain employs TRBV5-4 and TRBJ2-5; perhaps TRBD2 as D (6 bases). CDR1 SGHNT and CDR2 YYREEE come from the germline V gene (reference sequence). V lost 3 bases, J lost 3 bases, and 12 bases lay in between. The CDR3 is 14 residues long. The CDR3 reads CASSSRGSEETQYF. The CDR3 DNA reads TGTGCCAGCAGCTCTCGGGGGTCGGAAGAGACCCAGTACTTC.

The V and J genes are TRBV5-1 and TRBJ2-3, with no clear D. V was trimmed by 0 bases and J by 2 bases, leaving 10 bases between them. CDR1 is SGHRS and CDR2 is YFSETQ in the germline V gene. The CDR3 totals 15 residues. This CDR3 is CASSLAGQPTDTQYF. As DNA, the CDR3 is TGCGCCAGCAGCTTGGCAGGTCAGCCCACAGATACGCAGTATTTT.

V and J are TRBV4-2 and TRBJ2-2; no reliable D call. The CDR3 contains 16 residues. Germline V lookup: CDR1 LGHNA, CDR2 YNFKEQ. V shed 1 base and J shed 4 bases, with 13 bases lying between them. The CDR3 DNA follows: TGTGCCAGCAGCCAAGTGGCAGGAAGCCCCACCGGGGAGCTGTTTTTT. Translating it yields CASSQVAGSPTGELFF.

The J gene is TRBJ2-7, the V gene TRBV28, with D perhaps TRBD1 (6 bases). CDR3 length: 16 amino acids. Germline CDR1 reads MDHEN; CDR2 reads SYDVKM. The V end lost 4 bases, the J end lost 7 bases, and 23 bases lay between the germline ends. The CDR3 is CASSSPGGDITGEQYF. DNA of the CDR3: TGTGCCAGCAGTTCCCCCGGTGGGGACATAACAGGGGAGCAGTACTTC.